A single sample gave rise to the 3 T cell receptor beta chains below, sequenced in a study of molecular identifiers for immune sequencing clone quantification. TCRdb called the PCR reads again in MiXCR, with one record for every CDR3 protein. The table lists a few hundred thousand distinct CDR3 sequences, roughly a quarter of them singletons, with 0.74% in the top ten. Sequenced input: naive CD8+ T cells from blood, with Jurkat cell RNA spiked in. Regarding subset: FACS-sorted CD8+CD4-CCR7+CD45RA+ naive T cells. Source of these receptors: a human donor in good health. Some libraries in this study had Jurkat cell RNA spiked in.

This clonotype has just a few counts. The chain is built from TRBV20-1 and TRBJ2-7; 7 bases fit TRBD1. This CDR3 is built from 12 residues. The J segment lost 5 bases and the V segment lost 3 bases, leaving 4 bases of the junction unmatched. From germline, CDR1 is DFQATT and CDR2 SNEGSKA (reference sequence). The CDR3, as DNA: TGCAGTGCTAGGAACAGGGGCCACGAGCAGTACTTC. It yields the protein CSARNRGHEQYF.

This clonotype was counted at least ten times. This sequence joins TRBV19 and TRBJ2-7; TRBD1 matches 8 bases. The CDR3 has 16 residues. The germline V gene encodes CDR1 LNHDA and CDR2 SQIVND (reference sequence). J lost 2 bases, V lost 5 bases, and 11 bases had no gene match. The CDR3 DNA reads TGTGCCAGTAGTGGGGTCACCGGGACAGGCACCTACGAGCAGTACTTC. Amino acids: CASSGVTGTGTYEQYF. The variable domain in full, completed from reference TRBV19 and TRBJ2-7, reads DGGITQSPKYLFRKEGQNVTLSCEQNLNHDAMYWYRQDPGQGLRLIYYSQIVNDFQKGDIAEGYSVSREKKESFPLTVTSAQKNPTAFYLCASSGVTGTGTYEQYFGPGTRLTVT.

In this sample, this clonotype turned up a few times. This chain uses TRBV7-9 with TRBJ1-6; 11 bases line up with TRBD1. The germline V gene has CDR1 SEHNR and CDR2 FQNEAQ (reference sequence). The CDR3 covers 17 residues. The junction had 14 bases not matched to a gene; V was cut back by 6 bases and J by 10 bases. The CDR3 DNA sequence: TGTGCCAGCAGTCCGGAAGACTGGACAGGGGGCAACTCACCCCTCCACTTT. Amino acid sequence: CASSPEDWTGGNSPLHF.